These 21 T cell receptor beta chains were sequenced from one sample in a study of cytomegalovirus exposure and HLA in healthy donors. Use of 60 Vbeta and 13 Jbeta primers characterized the PCR. Some clones are missing from TCRdb's copy, which holds only in-frame ones; the method was immunoSEQ multiplex PCR. The listing records more than 65,000 clones. The sequenced material came from PBMCs. The receptor source for this set is a man between 40 and 49 years old in good health and CMV-seronegative.

V gene TRBV28 combines with J gene TRBJ2-2; D is uncertain. The CDR3 has 13 amino acids. Deletions cut 2 bases from V and 5 bases from J, with 6 bases between. Germline V gene lookup returns CDR1 MDHEN and CDR2 SYDVKM. The chain's CDR3 is CASSLTGTGELFF. The DNA for the CDR3 is TGTGCCAGCAGTTTAACGGGTACCGGGGAGCTGTTTTTT.

V usage is TRBV29-1 and J usage is TRBJ1-1; unclear D gene. This CDR3 contains 12 residues. Germline V CDR1 and CDR2: SQVTM, ANQGSEA. The ends were cut back, 6 bases at V and 4 bases at J, with 12 bases in the middle. Written as DNA, the CDR3 is TGCAGCGTCGCCGTCCGGGGCACTGAAGCTTTCTTT. Translation gives CSVAVRGTEAFF.

The genes are TRBV18 and TRBJ1-6; a weak D match, TRBD1 (5 bases). The CDR3 contains 13 residues. The ends were cut back, 2 bases at V and 7 bases at J, with 6 bases in the middle. Germline V CDR1 and CDR2: KGHSH, LQKENI. The CDR3 sequence is CASSPGANSPLHF. CDR3 in DNA: TGTGCCAGCTCACCAGGGGCAAATTCACCCCTCCACTTT.

This rearrangement joins TRBV6-1 to TRBJ2-7; weak D call: TRBD2 (7 bases). Germline lookup yields CDR1 MNHNS and CDR2 SASEGT. The germline V and J ends were trimmed by 10 bases and 5 bases, with 18 bases remaining between them. The CDR3 is 13 amino acids. The CDR3 protein is CATRGGVGDEQYF. The DNA of the CDR3 is TGTGCCACCAGGGGAGGGGTAGGAGACGAGCAGTACTTC.

The genes are TRBV2 and TRBJ2-2, with D perhaps matching TRBD1 (5 bases). The CDR3 spans 15 residues. Trimming removed 3 bases at V and 2 bases at J, with 10 bases between. Per germline, CDR1 SNHLY and CDR2 FYNNEI. CDR3 amino acids: CASSDRRANTGELFF. Written as DNA, the CDR3 is TGTGCCAGCAGTGATCGCAGGGCAAACACCGGGGAGCTGTTTTTT.

As DNA, the CDR3 is TGTGCCAGCAGCCAAGCCTTTCATCCCACAGATACGCAGTATTTT. It codes for CASSQAFHPTDTQYF. V gene TRBV27 combines with J gene TRBJ2-3; the D is unclear. The CDR3 totals 15 residues. V was pared by 6 bases and J by 2 bases, with 15 bases between. Germline V gene sequence: CDR1 MNHEY, CDR2 SMNVEV (reference sequence).

The chain is built from TRBV6-1 and TRBJ2-2, with 11 bases matching TRBD1. Germline V gives CDR1 MNHNS, CDR2 SASEGT. This CDR3 comprises 16 residues. V gave up 4 bases and J gave up 5 bases; unmatched junction bases: 6. The CDR3 spells CASSARTGGYTGELFF. CDR3 nucleotide sequence: TGTGCCAGCAGTGCCCGGACAGGGGGCTATACCGGGGAGCTGTTTTTT.

The V gene is TRBV30, the J gene TRBJ1-5; D ambiguous. The germline V gene encodes CDR1 GTSNPN and CDR2 SVGIG (reference sequence). This CDR3 has 13 residues. The V gene lost 5 bases and the J gene lost 5 bases, with 13 bases spanning the gap. The CDR3 nucleotides are TGTGCCTGGCGCCGGGATATCTATCAGCCCCAGCATTTT. Amino acid sequence: CAWRRDIYQPQHF.

As regards this clone: The junction departs from germline at one end; a sequencing error may be responsible. The rearrangement uses TRBV7-2 and TRBJ1-2; D is uncertain. Germline V CDR1 and CDR2: SGHTA, FQGNSA. The CDR3 loop spans 13 amino acids. In DNA, the CDR3 is TGTGCCAGCAGCTTATTCTCACAGTCGCTCCGGGGCTTC. This encodes CASSLFSQSLRGF.

The chain links TRBV7-2 to TRBJ2-7, with D perhaps matching TRBD1 (6 bases). This CDR3 region has 15 residues. Trimming removed 1 base from V and 0 bases from J, with 10 bases in between. Germline assignment: CDR1 SGHTA and CDR2 FQGNSA. CDR3 nucleotides: TGTGCCAGCAGCTTAGACGGACAGAGCTCCTACGAGCAGTACTTC. This translates into CASSLDGQSSYEQYF.

V gene TRBV29-1 combines with J gene TRBJ1-2, with TRBD1 matching over 8 bases. V trimming: 6 bases; J trimming: 7 bases; junction bases outside the gene matches: 10. The V gene's germline CDR1 is SQVTM and CDR2 ANQGSEA. CDR3 length: 13 amino acids. The CDR3 loop reads CSVSEQGVAGYTF. In nucleotides, the CDR3 is TGCAGCGTCTCGGAACAGGGGGTTGCTGGCTACACCTTC.

The rearrangement links TRBV6-5 to TRBJ1-6; 8 positions agree with TRBD1. CDR3 size: 13 residues. With V trimmed by 3 bases and J by 10 bases, 2 bases remained unmatched. Germline CDR1 is MNHEY and CDR2 is SVGAGI. This CDR3 reads CASSYGQGSPLHF. CDR3 nucleotide sequence: TGTGCCAGCAGTTATGGACAGGGATCACCCCTCCACTTT.

The rearrangement uses TRBV15 and TRBJ2-3, with D possibly being TRBD1 (6 bases). Germline assignment: CDR1 LNHNV and CDR2 YYDKDF (reference sequence). This CDR3 has 15 amino acids. V was shortened by 4 bases and J by 4 bases, with 15 bases between the two germline ends. CDR3 coding DNA: TGTGCCACCAGCACGCAGGGGAAATTTTCAGATACGCAGTATTTT. Its protein is CATSTQGKFSDTQYF.

This rearrangement joins TRBV7-6 to TRBJ1-1; D perhaps matches TRBD1 (5 bases). Trimming shortened V by 7 bases and J by 0 bases, and 12 bases separated the two germline ends. Germline V gene data show CDR1 as SGHVS and CDR2 as FNYEAQ. This CDR3 is 14 amino acids long. This CDR3 reads CASTTGVLNTEAFF. The CDR3 nucleotides are TGTGCCAGCACTACGGGGGTCTTGAACACTGAAGCTTTCTTT.

The chain is built from TRBV5-5 and TRBJ2-3; TRBD2 matches at 9 bases. Germline CDR1 is SGHKS and CDR2 is YYEKEE (reference sequence). The CDR3 covers 19 residues. V dropped 4 bases and J dropped 10; count of bases not matched to a gene: 25. The CDR3 bases are TGTGCCAGCAGCCCCGGGACTAGCCGCATCTTATCCCCCGTCCTAGCGCAGTATTTT. Its translation: CASSPGTSRILSPVLAQYF.

The chain combines TRBV5-1 with TRBJ1-2; 8 bases are a match to TRBD1. Looked up from germline, CDR1 is SGHRS and CDR2 is YFSETQ. The CDR3 length is 15 residues. V shed 4 bases and J 0 bases; nucleotides not matched to a gene: 5. The CDR3 sequence: CASSRDRGANYGYTF. The CDR3 bases are TGCGCCAGCAGCCGTGACAGGGGAGCTAACTATGGCTACACCTTC.

The chain employs TRBV7-3 and TRBJ1-1, with 7 bases lining up with TRBD1. There are 13 residues in the CDR3. Germline CDR1 is SGHTA and CDR2 is FQGTGA. Trimming removed 6 bases from V and 5 bases from J; junction bases left unmatched: 6. CDR3 nucleotide sequence: TGTGCCAGCAGTTTAGACAGGGATACTGAAGCTTTCTTT. This encodes CASSLDRDTEAFF.

The rearrangement joins TRBV5-6 to TRBJ2-2; D is possibly TRBD2 (6 bases). CDR1 is SGHDT and CDR2 is YYEEEE in the germline V gene. The V and J ends lost 2 bases and 6 bases respectively, with 8 bases between them. The CDR3 loop spans 13 amino acids. CDR3 in amino acids: CASSFWGAGELFF. The CDR3 bases are TGTGCCAGCAGCTTCTGGGGGGCCGGGGAGCTGTTTTTT.

V usage is TRBV5-1 and J usage is TRBJ2-2, with TRBD1 matching 8 bases. V lost 4 bases and J lost 4; bases outside the gene matches: 9. From germline, CDR1 is SGHRS and CDR2 YFSETQ. The CDR3 has 16 residues. The CDR3 region is CASSPGTGSVTGELFF. In nucleotides, the CDR3 is TGCGCCAGCAGCCCGGGGACAGGCTCGGTCACCGGGGAGCTGTTTTTT.

The J gene is TRBJ1-2, the V gene TRBV19, with 7 bases that match TRBD1. The V gene's germline CDR1 is LNHDA and CDR2 SQIVND (reference sequence). This CDR3 is 14 amino acids long. The V gene end was trimmed by 5 bases and the J gene end by 2 bases; junction bases not matched to a gene: 5. The CDR3 sequence is CASSPQGVNYGYTF. The CDR3 DNA reads TGTGCCAGTAGTCCCCAGGGGGTGAACTATGGCTACACCTTC.

The chain links TRBV2 to TRBJ1-2, with D unclear. Trimming cost V 7 bases and J 8 bases, with 20 bases left between them. Germline lookup yields CDR1 SNHLY and CDR2 FYNNEI. CDR3 length: 14 residues. The CDR3 DNA follows: TGTGCCAGCACTATGGGCTCTACCCCGGTGGGCTACACCTTC. It is translated as CASTMGSTPVGYTF.